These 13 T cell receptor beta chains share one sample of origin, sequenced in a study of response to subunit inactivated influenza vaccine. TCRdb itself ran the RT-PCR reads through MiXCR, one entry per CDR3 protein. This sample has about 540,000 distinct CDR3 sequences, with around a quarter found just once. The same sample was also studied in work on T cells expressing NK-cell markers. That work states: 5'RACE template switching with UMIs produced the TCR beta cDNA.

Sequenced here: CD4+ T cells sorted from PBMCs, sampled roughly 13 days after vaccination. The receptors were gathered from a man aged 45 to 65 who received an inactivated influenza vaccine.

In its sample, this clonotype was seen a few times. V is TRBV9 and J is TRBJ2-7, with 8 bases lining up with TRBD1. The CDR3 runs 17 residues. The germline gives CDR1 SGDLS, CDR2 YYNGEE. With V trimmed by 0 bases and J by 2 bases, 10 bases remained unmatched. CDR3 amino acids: CASSVAPQGALPYEQYF. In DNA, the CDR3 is TGTGCCAGCAGCGTAGCTCCCCAGGGGGCCCTACCCTACGAGCAGTACTTC.

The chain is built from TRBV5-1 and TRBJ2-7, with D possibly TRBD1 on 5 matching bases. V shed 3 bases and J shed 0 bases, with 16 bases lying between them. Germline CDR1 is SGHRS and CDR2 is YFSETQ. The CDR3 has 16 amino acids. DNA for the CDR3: TGCGCCAGCAGCTCCGTACTTACAGGCCGCTCCTACGAGCAGTACTTC. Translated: CASSSVLTGRSYEQYF.

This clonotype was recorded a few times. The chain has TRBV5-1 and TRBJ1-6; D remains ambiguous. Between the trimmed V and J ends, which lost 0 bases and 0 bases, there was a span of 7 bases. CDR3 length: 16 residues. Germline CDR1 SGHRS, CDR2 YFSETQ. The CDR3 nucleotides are TGCGCCAGCAGCTTGGAGGGAATCTCCTATAATTCACCCCTCCACTTT. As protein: CASSLEGISYNSPLHF.

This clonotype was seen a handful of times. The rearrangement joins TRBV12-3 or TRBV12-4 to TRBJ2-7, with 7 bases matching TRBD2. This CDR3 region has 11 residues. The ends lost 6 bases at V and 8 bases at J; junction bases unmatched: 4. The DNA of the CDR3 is TGTGCCAGCAGCCCGGGGGGACAGCAGTACTTC. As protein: CASSPGGQQYF.

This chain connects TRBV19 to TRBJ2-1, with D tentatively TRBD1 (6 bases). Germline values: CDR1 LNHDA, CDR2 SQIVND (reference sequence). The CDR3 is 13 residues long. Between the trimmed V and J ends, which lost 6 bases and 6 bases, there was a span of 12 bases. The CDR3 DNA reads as TGTGCCAGTAGGACAGGATATGGCAATGAGCAGTTCTTC. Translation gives CASRTGYGNEQFF.

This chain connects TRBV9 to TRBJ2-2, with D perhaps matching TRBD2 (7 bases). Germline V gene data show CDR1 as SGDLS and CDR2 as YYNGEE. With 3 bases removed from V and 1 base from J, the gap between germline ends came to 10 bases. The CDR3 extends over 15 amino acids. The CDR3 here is CASSGGGQNTGELFF. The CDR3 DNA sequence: TGTGCCAGCAGCGGCGGGGGCCAGAACACCGGGGAGCTGTTTTTT.

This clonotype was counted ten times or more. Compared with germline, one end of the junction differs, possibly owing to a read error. The CDR3 reads CASSFQRTGELFF. The CDR3 DNA reads TGTGCTAGCAGCTTTCAGCGGACCGGGGAGCTGTTTTTT. The rearrangement joins TRBV7-7 to TRBJ2-2; TRBD2 is a possible D gene (5 bases). This CDR3 has 13 amino acids. Germline lookup yields CDR1 SSHAT and CDR2 FNYEAQ (reference sequence).

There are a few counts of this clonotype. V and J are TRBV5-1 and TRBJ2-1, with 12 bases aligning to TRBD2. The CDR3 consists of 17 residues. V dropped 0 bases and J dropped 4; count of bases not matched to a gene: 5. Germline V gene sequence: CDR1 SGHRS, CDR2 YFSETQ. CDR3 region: CASSLGLAGVYYNEQFF. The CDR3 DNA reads TGCGCCAGCAGCTTGGGACTAGCGGGAGTTTATTACAATGAGCAGTTCTTC. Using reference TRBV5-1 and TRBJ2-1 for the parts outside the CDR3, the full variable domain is KAGVTQTPRYLIKTRGQQVTLSCSPISGHRSVSWYQQTPGQGLQFLFEYFSETQRNKGNFPGRFSGRQFSNSRSEMNVSTLELGDSALYLCASSLGLAGVYYNEQFFGPGTRLTVL.

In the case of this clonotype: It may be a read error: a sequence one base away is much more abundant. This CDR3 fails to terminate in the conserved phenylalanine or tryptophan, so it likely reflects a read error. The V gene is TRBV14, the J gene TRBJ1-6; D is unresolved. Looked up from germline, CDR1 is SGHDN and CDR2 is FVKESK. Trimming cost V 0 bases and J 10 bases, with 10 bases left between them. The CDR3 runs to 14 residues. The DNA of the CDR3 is TGTGCCAGCAGCCAAGAGATCAGACTCTCACCCCTCCACCTT. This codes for CASSQEIRLSPLHL.

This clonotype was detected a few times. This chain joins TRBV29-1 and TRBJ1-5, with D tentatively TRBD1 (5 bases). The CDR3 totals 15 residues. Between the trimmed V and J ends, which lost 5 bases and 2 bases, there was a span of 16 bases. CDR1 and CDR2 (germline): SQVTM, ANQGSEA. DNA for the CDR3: TGCAGCGTTAGCTTTAAAGGGGTCGGCAATCAGCCCCAGCATTTT. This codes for CSVSFKGVGNQPQHF.

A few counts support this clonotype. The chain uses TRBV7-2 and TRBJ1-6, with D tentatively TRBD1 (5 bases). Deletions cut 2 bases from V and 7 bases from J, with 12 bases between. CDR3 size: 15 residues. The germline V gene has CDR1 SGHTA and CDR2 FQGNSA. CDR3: CASSLPPGLNSPLHF. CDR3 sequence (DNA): TGTGCCAGCAGCTTACCGCCGGGGCTCAATTCACCCCTCCACTTT.

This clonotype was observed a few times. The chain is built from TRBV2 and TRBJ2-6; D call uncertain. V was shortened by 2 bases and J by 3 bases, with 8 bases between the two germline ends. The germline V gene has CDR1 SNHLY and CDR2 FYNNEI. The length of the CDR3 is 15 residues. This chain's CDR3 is CASSEMGFGANVLTF. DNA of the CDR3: TGTGCCAGCAGTGAAATGGGGTTTGGGGCCAACGTCCTGACTTTC.

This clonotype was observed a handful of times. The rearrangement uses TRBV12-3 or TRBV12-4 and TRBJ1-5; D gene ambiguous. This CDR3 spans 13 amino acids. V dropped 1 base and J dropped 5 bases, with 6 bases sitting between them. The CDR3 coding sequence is TGTGCCAGCAGTTTAGTAAGGCATCAGCCCCAGCATTTT. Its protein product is CASSLVRHQPQHF.